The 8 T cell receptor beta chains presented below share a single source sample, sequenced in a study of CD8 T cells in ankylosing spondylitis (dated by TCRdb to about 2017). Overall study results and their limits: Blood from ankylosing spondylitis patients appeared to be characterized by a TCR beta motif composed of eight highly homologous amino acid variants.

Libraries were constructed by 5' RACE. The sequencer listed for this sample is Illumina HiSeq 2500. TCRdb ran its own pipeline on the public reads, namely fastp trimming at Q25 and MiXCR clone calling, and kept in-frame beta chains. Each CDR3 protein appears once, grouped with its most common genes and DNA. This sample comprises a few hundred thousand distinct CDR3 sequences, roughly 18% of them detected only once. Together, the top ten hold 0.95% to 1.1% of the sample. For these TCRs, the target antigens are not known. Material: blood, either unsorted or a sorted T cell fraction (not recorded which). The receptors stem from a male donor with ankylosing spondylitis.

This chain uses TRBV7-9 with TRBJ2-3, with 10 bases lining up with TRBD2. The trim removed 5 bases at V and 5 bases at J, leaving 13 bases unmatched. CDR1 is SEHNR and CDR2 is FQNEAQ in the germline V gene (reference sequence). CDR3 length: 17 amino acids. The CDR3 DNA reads TGTGCCAGCAGCGGTGGGCTTGGACTAGCGGTAGTAGATACGCAGTATTTT. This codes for CASSGGLGLAVVDTQYF.

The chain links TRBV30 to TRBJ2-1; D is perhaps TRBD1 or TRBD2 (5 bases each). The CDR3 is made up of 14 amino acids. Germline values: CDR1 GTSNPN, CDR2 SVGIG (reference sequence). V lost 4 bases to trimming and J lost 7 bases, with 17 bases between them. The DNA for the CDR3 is TGTGCCTGGACTCGAGGGGCGCGCGGTAATGAGCAGTTCTTC. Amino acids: CAWTRGARGNEQFF. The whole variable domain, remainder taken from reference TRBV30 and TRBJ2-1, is SQTIHQWPATLVQPVGSPLSLECTVEGTSNPNLYWYRQAAGRGLQLLFYSVGIGQISSEVPQNLSASRPQDRQFILSSKKLLLSDSGFYLCAWTRGARGNEQFFGPGTRLTVL.

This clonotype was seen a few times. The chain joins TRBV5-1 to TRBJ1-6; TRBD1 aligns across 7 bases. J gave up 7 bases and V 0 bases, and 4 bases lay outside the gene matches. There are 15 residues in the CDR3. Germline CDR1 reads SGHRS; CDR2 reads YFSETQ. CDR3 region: CASSLDRGRNSPLHF. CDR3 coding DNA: TGCGCCAGCAGCTTGGACAGGGGTAGGAATTCACCCCTCCACTTT. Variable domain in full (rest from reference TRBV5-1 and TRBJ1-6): KAGVTQTPRYLIKTRGQQVTLSCSPISGHRSVSWYQQTPGQGLQFLFEYFSETQRNKGNFPGRFSGRQFSNSRSEMNVSTLELGDSALYLCASSLDRGRNSPLHFGNGTRLTVT.

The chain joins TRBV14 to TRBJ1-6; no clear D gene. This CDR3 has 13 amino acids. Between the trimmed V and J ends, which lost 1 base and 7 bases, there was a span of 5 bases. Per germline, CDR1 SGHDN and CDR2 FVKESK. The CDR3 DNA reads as TGTGCCAGCAGCCAAGTCTCCAATTCACCCCTCCACTTT. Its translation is CASSQVSNSPLHF.

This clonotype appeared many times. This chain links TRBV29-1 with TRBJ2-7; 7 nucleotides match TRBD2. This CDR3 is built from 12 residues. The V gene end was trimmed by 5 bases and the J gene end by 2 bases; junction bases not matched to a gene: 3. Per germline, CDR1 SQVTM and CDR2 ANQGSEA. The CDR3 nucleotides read TGCAGCGTTTCTAGCGGAACCTACGAGCAGTACTTC. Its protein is CSVSSGTYEQYF.

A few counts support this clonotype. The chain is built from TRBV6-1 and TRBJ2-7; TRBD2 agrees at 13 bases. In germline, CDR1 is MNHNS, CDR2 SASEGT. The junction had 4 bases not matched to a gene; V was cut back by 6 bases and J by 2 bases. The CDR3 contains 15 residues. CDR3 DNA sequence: TGTGCCAGCAGACCCACTAGCGGGGGGGCCTACGAGCAGTACTTC. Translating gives CASRPTSGGAYEQYF.

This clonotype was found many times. CDR3 in DNA: TGTGCCAGCAGTCCCGGGGGGACTACTCACTCCTACGAGCAGTACTTC. Encoded protein: CASSPGGTTHSYEQYF. This chain connects TRBV12-3 or TRBV12-4 to TRBJ2-7, with TRBD2 identical over 7 bases. V lost 5 bases, J lost 0 bases, and 10 bases stayed unmatched. This CDR3 contains 16 residues.

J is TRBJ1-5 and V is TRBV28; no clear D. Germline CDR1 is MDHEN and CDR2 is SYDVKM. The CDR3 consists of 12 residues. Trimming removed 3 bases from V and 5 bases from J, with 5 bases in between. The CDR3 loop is CASSLTHQPQHF. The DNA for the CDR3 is TGTGCCAGCAGTTTGACGCATCAGCCCCAGCATTTT.